This TCR beta chain was sequenced in a study of blood T cell repertoires in COVID-19. Only in-frame clones appear in the TCRdb table, and some are missing; sequencing was by immunoSEQ multiplex PCR. The sample contains approximately 120,000 clones, roughly 82% of which appear only once. Unmatched junction bases numbered 3, after V lost 4 bases and J lost 8 bases. The CDR3 totals 13 residues. Germline assignment: CDR1 SGHRS and CDR2 YFSETQ. The receptor was derived from an elderly woman with active or convalescent COVID-19. The sequenced sample consisted of peripheral blood. The rearrangement joins TRBV5-1 to TRBJ1-2, with 12 bases lining up with TRBD1. The CDR3 DNA sequence: TGCGCCAGCAGCCTAGGGACAGGGGGCGGCTACACCTTC. Translation: CASSLGTGGGYTF.